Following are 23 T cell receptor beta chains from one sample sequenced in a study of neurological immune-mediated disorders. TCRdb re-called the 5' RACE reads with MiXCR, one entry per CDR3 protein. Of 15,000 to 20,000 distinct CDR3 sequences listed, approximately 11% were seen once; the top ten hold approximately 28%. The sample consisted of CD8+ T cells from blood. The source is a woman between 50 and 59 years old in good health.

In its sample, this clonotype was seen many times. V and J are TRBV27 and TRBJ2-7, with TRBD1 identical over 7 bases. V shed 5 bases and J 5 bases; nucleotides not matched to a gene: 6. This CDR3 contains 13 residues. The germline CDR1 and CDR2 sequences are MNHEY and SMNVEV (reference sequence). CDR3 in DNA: TGTGCCAGCAGTACAACAGGGGACCACGAGCAGTACTTC. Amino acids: CASSTTGDHEQYF.

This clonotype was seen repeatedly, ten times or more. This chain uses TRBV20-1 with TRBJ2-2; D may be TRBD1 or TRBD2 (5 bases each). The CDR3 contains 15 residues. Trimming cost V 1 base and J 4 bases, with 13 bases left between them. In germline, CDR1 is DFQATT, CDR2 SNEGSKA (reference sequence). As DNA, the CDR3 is TGCAGTGCTAGAGTAAGGGATGGGGGCACCGGGGAGCTGTTTTTT. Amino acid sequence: CSARVRDGGTGELFF.

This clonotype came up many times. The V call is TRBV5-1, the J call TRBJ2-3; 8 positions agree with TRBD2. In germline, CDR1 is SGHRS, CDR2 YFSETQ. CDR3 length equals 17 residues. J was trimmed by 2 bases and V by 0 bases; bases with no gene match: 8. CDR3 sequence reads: CASSLEAGGLSTDTQYF. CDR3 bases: TGCGCCAGCAGCTTGGAGGCGGGGGGATTGTCCACAGATACGCAGTATTTT.

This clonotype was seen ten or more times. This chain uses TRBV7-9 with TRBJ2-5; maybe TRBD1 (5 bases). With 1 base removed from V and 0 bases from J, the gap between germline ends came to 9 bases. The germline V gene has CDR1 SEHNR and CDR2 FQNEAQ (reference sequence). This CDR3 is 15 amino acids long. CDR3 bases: TGTGCCAGCAGCTTAGGGACAACTCACCAAGAGACCCAGTACTTC. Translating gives CASSLGTTHQETQYF. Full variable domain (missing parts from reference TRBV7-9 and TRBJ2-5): DTGVSQNPRHKITKRGQNVTFRCDPISEHNRLYWYRQTLGQGPEFLTYFQNEAQLEKSRLLSDRFSAERPKGSFSTLEIQRTEQGDSAMYLCASSLGTTHQETQYFGPGTRLLVL.

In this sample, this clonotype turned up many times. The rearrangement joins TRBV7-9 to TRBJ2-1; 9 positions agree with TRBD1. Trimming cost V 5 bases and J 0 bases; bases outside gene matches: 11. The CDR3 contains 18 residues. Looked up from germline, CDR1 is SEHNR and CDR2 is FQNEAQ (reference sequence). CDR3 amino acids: CASSPRTGAKTSYNEQFF. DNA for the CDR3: TGTGCCAGCAGCCCGCGGACAGGGGCTAAGACCTCCTACAATGAGCAGTTCTTC.

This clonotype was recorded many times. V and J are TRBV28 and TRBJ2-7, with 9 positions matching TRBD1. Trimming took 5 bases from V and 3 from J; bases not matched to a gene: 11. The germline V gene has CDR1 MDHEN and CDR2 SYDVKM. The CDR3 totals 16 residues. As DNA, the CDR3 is TGTGCCAGCAGTATAAATACAGGGGGCTTTTTCTACGAGCAGTACTTC. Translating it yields CASSINTGGFFYEQYF.

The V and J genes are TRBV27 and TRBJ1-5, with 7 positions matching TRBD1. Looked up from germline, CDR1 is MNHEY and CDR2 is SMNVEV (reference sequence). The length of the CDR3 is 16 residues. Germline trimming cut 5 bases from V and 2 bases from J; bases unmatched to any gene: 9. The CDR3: CASSPGRGLGNQPQHF. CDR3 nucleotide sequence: TGTGCCAGCAGTCCCGGGAGGGGGCTAGGCAATCAGCCCCAGCATTTT.

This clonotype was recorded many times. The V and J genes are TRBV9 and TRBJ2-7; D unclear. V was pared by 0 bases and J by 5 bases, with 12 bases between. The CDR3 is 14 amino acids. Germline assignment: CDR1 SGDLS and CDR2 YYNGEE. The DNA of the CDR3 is TGTGCCAGCAGCGTAGCGACGTCCGGAGACGAGCAGTACTTC. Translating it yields CASSVATSGDEQYF.

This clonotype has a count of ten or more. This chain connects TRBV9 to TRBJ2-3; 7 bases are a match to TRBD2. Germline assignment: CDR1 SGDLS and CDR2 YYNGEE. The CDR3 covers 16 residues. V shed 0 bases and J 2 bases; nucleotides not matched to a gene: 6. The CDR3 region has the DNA TGTGCCAGCAGCGTAGGTGGCGGGGGACCCACAGATACGCAGTATTTT. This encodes CASSVGGGGPTDTQYF. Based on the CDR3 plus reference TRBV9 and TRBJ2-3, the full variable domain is DSGVTQTPKHLITATGQRVTLRCSPRSGDLSVYWYQQSLDQGLQFLIQYYNGEERAKGNILERFSAQQFPDLHSELNLSSLELGDSALYFCASSVGGGGPTDTQYFGPGTRLTVL.

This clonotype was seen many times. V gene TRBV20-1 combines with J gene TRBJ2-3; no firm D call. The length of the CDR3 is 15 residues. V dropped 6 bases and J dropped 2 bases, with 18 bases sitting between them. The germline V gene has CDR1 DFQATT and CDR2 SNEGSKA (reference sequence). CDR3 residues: CSAADLRLHTDTQYF. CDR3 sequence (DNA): TGCAGTGCCGCCGACCTCAGATTACACACAGATACGCAGTATTTT.

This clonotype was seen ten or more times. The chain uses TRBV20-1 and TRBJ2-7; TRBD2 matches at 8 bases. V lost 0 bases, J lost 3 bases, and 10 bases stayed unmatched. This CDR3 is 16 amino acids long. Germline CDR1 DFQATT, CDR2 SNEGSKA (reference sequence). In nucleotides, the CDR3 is TGCAGTGCTAGAGATCGCAGCAGCGGGAGTGTCTACGAGCAGTACTTC. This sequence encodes CSARDRSSGSVYEQYF.

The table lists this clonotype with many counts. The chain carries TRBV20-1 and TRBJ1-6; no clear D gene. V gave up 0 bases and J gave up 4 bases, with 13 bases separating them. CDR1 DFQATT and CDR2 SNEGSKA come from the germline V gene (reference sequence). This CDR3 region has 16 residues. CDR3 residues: CSARDRSSYYNSPLHF. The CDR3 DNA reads TGCAGTGCTAGAGATCGCAGTTCATATTATAATTCACCCCTCCACTTT.

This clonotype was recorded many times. The CDR3 coding sequence is TGCGCCAGCAGCCAAGAGGATTTTGACAATGAGCAGTTCTTC. Translation gives CASSQEDFDNEQFF. V gene TRBV4-1 combines with J gene TRBJ2-1; D is undetermined. The CDR3 length is 14 residues. Trimming pared 0 bases from V and 5 bases from J, leaving 8 bases between. Germline CDR1 and CDR2: MGHRA and YSYEKL.

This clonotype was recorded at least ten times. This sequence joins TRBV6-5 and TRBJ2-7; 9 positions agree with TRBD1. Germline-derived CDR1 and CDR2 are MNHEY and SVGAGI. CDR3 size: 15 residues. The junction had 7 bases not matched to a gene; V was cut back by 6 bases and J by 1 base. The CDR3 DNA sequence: TGTGCCAGCAGGTACCGGACAGGGGTTTCCTACGAGCAGTACTTC. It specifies CASRYRTGVSYEQYF.

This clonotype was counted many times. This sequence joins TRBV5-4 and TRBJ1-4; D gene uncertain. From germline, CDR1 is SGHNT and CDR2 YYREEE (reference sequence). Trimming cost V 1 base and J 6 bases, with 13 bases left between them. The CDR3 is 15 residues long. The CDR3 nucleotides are TGTGCCAGCAGCTTGAGGGAACAGCTGGATGAAAAACTGTTTTTT. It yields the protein CASSLREQLDEKLFF.

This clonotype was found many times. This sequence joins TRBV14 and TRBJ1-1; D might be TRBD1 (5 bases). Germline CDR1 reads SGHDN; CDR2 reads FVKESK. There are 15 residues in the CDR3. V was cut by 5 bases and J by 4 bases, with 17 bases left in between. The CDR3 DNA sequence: TGTGCCAGCAGCTCCGCGGGGACCGGGAGCACTGAAGCTTTCTTT. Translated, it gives CASSSAGTGSTEAFF.

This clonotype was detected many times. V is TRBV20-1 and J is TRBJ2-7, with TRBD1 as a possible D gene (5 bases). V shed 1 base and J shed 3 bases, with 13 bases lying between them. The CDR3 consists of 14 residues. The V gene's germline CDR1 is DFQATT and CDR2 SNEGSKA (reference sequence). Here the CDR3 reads CSARGVDTGYEQYF. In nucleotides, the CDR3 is TGCAGTGCTAGAGGAGTCGACACAGGCTACGAGCAGTACTTC.

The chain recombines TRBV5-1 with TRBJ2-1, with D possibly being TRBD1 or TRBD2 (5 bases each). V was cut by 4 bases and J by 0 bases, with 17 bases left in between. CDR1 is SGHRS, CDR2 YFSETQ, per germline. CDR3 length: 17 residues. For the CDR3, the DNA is TGCGCCAGCAGCCCCCGGACAAAAACTAGCTCCTACAATGAGCAGTTCTTC. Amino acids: CASSPRTKTSSYNEQFF. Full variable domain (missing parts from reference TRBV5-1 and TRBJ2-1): KAGVTQTPRYLIKTRGQQVTLSCSPISGHRSVSWYQQTPGQGLQFLFEYFSETQRNKGNFPGRFSGRQFSNSRSEMNVSTLELGDSALYLCASSPRTKTSSYNEQFFGPGTRLTVL.

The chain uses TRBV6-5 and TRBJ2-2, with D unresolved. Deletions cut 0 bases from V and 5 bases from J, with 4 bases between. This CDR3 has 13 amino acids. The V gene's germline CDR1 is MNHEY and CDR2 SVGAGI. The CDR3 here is CASSYSATGELFF. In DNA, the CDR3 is TGTGCCAGCAGTTACTCGGCGACCGGGGAGCTGTTTTTT.

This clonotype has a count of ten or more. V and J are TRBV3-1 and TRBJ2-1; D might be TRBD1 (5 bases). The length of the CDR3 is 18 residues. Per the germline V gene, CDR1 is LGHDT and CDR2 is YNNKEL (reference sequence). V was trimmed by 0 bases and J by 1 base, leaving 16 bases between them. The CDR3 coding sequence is TGTGCCAGCAGCCAAGACTATCTACAGGCGAATTCCTACAATGAGCAGTTCTTC. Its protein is CASSQDYLQANSYNEQFF.

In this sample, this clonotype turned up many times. The CDR3 nucleotides read TGCAGTGCTCGACCGCACACTCAGGGGGCGCGATACGAGCAGTACTTC. It specifies CSARPHTQGARYEQYF. The V gene is TRBV20-1, the J gene TRBJ2-7, with 8 nucleotides matching TRBD1. The CDR3 is made up of 16 amino acids. V shed 5 bases and J 4 bases; nucleotides not matched to a gene: 16. Germline-derived CDR1 and CDR2 are DFQATT and SNEGSKA (reference sequence).

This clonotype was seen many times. The CDR3 loop is CASSLGYEQYF. In nucleotides, the CDR3 is TGCGCCAGCAGCTTGGGATACGAGCAGTACTTC. The chain carries TRBV5-1 and TRBJ2-7; D not resolved. CDR3 length: 11 amino acids. Germline CDR1 and CDR2: SGHRS and YFSETQ. V lost 0 bases and J lost 4, with 2 bases in between.

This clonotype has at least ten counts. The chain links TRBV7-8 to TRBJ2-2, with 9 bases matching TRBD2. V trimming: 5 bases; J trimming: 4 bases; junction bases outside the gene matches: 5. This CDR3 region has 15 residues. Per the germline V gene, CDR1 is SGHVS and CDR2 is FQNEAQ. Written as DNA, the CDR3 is TGTGCCAGCAGCGGCGGGGGGGGCAGCACCGGGGAGCTGTTTTTT. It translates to CASSGGGGSTGELFF.